This T cell receptor (beta chain) was recovered during a study of T cell responses to AZD1222 COVID-19 vaccine. The CDR3 totals 17 residues. Germline V gene sequence: CDR1 SGHRS, CDR2 YFSETQ. J gave up 6 bases and V 2 bases, and 11 bases lay outside the gene matches. Clones were sequenced by immunoSEQ multiplex PCR, and TCRdb holds only the in-frame ones, with some missing. The sample lists roughly 140,000 clones, 85% to 95% occurring once. The starting material was peripheral blood, obtained after recovery from COVID-19. The gene calls are TRBV5-1 and TRBJ2-7, with 13 bases fitting TRBD2. The source of this sequence is an adult who had recovered from COVID-19. The CDR3 DNA is TGCGCCAGCAGCTTCGAAGGACTAGCGGGAGTAGGAGGCGAGCAGTACTTC. This encodes CASSFEGLAGVGGEQYF.